The clone carrying this TCR beta chain ranks as medium-sized. Time point indicated: sample taken at primary tumor resection. 72 TRACERx patients with early, untreated non-small cell lung cancer donated samples. Sequencing covered unsorted whole RNA taken from tumor, nontumor lung or frozen PBMC. This entry belongs to a study of spatial heterogeneity in lung cancer. Study-level background: Consistently, beta-chain sequences turned up in larger numbers than alpha-chain sequences did.

TCRdb re-called the 5' RACE reads through MiXCR, storing one row per CDR3 protein. In the table there are some 7,500 distinct CDR3 sequences, about 8.6% of which are singletons. The V gene lost 4 bases and the J gene lost 4 bases, with 14 bases spanning the gap. Germline V gives CDR1 SGHTA, CDR2 FQGNSA. CDR3 size: 15 residues. This rearrangement joins TRBV7-2 to TRBJ2-1; no clear D gene. This TCR was recovered from a male donor with early-stage non-small cell lung cancer. The starting material was PBMCs, obtained at surgery. CDR3 sequence reads: CASSSDFSPYNEQFF. In DNA, the CDR3 is TGTGCCAGCAGCTCCGACTTCTCACCTTACAATGAGCAGTTCTTC.